The 26 T cell receptor beta chains presented below share a single source sample, sequenced in a study of blood T cell repertoires in COVID-19. Produced via immunoSEQ multiplex PCR; TCRdb's table is partial and in-frame only. The sample lists 200,000 to 250,000 clones, around 90% seen once, with just over 2.5% in the top ten. Source material: PBMCs or T cells enriched from blood (not recorded which). All receptors come from a woman under 40 who had recovered from COVID-19.

The chain links TRBV6-2 or TRBV6-3 to TRBJ2-2; 7 positions match TRBD2. Germline assignment: CDR1 MNHEY and CDR2 SVGEGT. The trim removed 0 bases at V and 3 bases at J, leaving 1 base unmatched. The CDR3 extends over 15 amino acids. CDR3 residues: CASSYSAGDTGELFF. CDR3 bases: TGTGCCAGCAGTTACTCTGCGGGGGACACCGGGGAGCTGTTTTTT.

This clone has ten or more counts. The rearrangement uses TRBV6-4 and TRBJ2-3; the match to TRBD1 covers 7 bases. V was pared by 2 bases and J by 3 bases, with 5 bases of the junction left unmatched. The germline V gene encodes CDR1 MRHNA and CDR2 SNTAGT. This CDR3 region has 15 residues. The chain's CDR3 is CASSDESGGTDTQYF. In nucleotides, the CDR3 is TGTGCCAGCAGTGACGAGTCAGGGGGAACAGATACGCAGTATTTT.

In its sample, this clone was seen a few times. This chain connects TRBV7-8 to TRBJ2-7; TRBD2 aligns across 8 bases. Germline V gene lookup returns CDR1 SGHVS and CDR2 FQNEAQ. V was pared by 4 bases and J by 4 bases, with 3 bases of the junction left unmatched. The CDR3 extends over 13 amino acids. In nucleotides, the CDR3 is TGTGCCAGCAGCTGGGCGGGGGGTTACGAGCAGTACTTC. Protein product: CASSWAGGYEQYF.

This rearrangement joins TRBV12-3 or TRBV12-4 to TRBJ2-7, with 7 bases lining up with TRBD1. J lost 3 bases, V lost 4 bases, and 3 bases had no gene match. The CDR3 extends over 13 amino acids. The CDR3 DNA sequence: TGTGCCAGCAGTTCCGGACAGGACTACGAGCAGTACTTC. Its protein product is CASSSGQDYEQYF.

V gene TRBV18 combines with J gene TRBJ1-2; no firm D call. The CDR3 length is 13 residues. Germline CDR1 KGHSH, CDR2 LQKENI. Trimming pared 6 bases from V and 1 base from J, leaving 9 bases between. The CDR3 loop is CASSRGSNYGYTF. The CDR3 nucleotides are TGTGCCAGCTCCCGGGGAAGTAACTATGGCTACACCTTC.

CDR3 sequence reads: CASSQDGTGGNTEAFF. In DNA, the CDR3 is TGTGCCAGCAGCCAAGACGGCACAGGCGGGAACACTGAAGCTTTCTTT. The V call is TRBV3-1 (or the pseudogene TRBV3-2), the J call TRBJ1-1; tentatively, D is TRBD1 (5 bases). This CDR3 has 16 amino acids. Germline assignment: CDR1 LGHDT and CDR2 YNNKEL (reference sequence). V lost 0 bases and J 1 base, leaving 12 bases between the germline ends.

The rearrangement uses TRBV4-2 and TRBJ2-7; 8 bases agree with TRBD1. Per germline, CDR1 LGHNA and CDR2 YNFKEQ. After removal of 0 bases from V and 4 bases from J, the junction contained 5 bases not matched to a gene. The CDR3 sequence is 15 residues long. The CDR3 here is CASSQDAGQDYEQYF. In DNA, the CDR3 is TGTGCCAGCAGCCAAGATGCGGGACAGGATTACGAGCAGTACTTC.

This clone was found once. The J gene is TRBJ1-6, the V gene TRBV5-4; 9 positions match TRBD1. Germline V gene sequence: CDR1 SGHNT, CDR2 YYREEE (reference sequence). The CDR3 length is 18 residues. J was trimmed by 8 bases and V by 1 base; bases with no gene match: 13. DNA for the CDR3: TGTGCCAGCAGCTTGTTCTTCTATGCGGGACAGGGAGATTCACCCCTCCACTTT. This translates into CASSLFFYAGQGDSPLHF.

The rearrangement links TRBV9 to TRBJ2-1, with TRBD1 matching over 8 bases. Germline lookup yields CDR1 SGDLS and CDR2 YYNGEE. The CDR3 covers 14 residues. Losses at the gene ends were 4 bases for V and 9 bases for J; bases not matched to a gene: 9. The DNA of the CDR3 is TGTGCCAGCAGCTCCCGGACAGGGCGGAGTGAGCAGTTCTTC. It encodes CASSSRTGRSEQFF.

The chain combines TRBV6-5 with TRBJ2-2; D is uncertain. V shed 6 bases and J shed 7 bases, with 3 bases lying between them. The germline gives CDR1 MNHEY, CDR2 SVGAGI. This CDR3 contains 10 residues. The CDR3 coding sequence is TGTGCCAGCAGCCTCGGGGAGCTGTTTTTT. This gives the protein CASSLGELFF.

The chain carries TRBV5-4 and TRBJ1-4; possible D gene TRBD1, 6 bases. This CDR3 region has 13 residues. The germline CDR1 and CDR2 sequences are SGHNT and YYREEE (reference sequence). Trimming removed 2 bases from V and 7 bases from J, with 9 bases in between. The CDR3 nucleotides read TGTGCCAGCAGCTTTCGGGGGGCTGAAAAACTGTTTTTT. Translated, it gives CASSFRGAEKLFF. The full variable domain, in which reference TRBV5-4 and TRBJ1-4 provide the parts outside the CDR3, is ETGVTQSPTHLIKTRGQQVTLRCSSQSGHNTVSWYQQALGQGPQFIFQYYREEENGRGNFPPRFSGLQFPNYSSELNVNALELDDSALYLCASSFRGAEKLFFGSGTQLSVL.

This clone was observed a single time. The J gene is TRBJ1-2, the V gene TRBV7-2; no clear D. The CDR3 totals 13 residues. Germline V lookup: CDR1 SGHTA, CDR2 FQGNSA. The ends were cut back, 5 bases at V and 7 bases at J, with 14 bases in the middle. In DNA form, the CDR3 reads TGTGCCAGCAGCACTCCATTAGGAGCTGGCTACACCTTC. Translating it yields CASSTPLGAGYTF.

This sequence joins TRBV6-1 and TRBJ1-1, with D possibly being TRBD1 (6 bases). V lost 2 bases and J lost 3, with 7 bases in between. The CDR3 loop spans 13 amino acids. CDR1 is MNHNS and CDR2 is SASEGT in the germline V gene. The chain's CDR3 is CASSEQGYTEAFF. The CDR3 DNA sequence: TGTGCCAGCAGTGAACAGGGGTACACTGAAGCTTTCTTT.

Remarks on this clone: A read error may produce the germline difference seen at one junction end. V gene TRBV11-2 combines with J gene TRBJ2-3; 9 nucleotides line up with TRBD2. The CDR3 has 12 amino acids. Germline CDR1 is SGHAT and CDR2 is FQNNGV. The CDR3 DNA follows: TGTGCCAGCAGCTTATATAGCGGGGGACTACATTTT. It specifies CASSLYSGGLHF.

This clone appeared a few times. V usage is TRBV12-3 or TRBV12-4 and J usage is TRBJ1-6; D is ambiguous. V was cut by 0 bases and J by 9 bases, with 6 bases left in between. The CDR3 runs 13 residues. Here the CDR3 DNA reads TGTGCCAGCAGTTTAGCGGGAGTTTCACCCCTCCACTTT. It encodes CASSLAGVSPLHF.

V usage is TRBV11-2 and J usage is TRBJ2-1; unclear D gene. Trimming took 0 bases from V and 14 from J, leaving 14 bases between them. CDR3 length: 13 residues. In germline, CDR1 is SGHAT, CDR2 FQNNGV. This CDR3 is CASSLDLDSNEFF. The DNA of the CDR3 is TGTGCCAGCAGCTTAGATCTTGACTCCAACGAGTTCTTC. Supplemented by reference TRBV11-2 and TRBJ2-1, the full variable domain reads EAGVAQSPRYKIIEKRQSVAFWCNPISGHATLYWYQQILGQGPKLLIQFQNNGVVDDSQLPKDRFSAERLKGVDSTLKIQPAKLEDSAVYLCASSLDLDSNEFFGPGTRLTVL.

V gene TRBV27 combines with J gene TRBJ2-7, with D maybe TRBD2 (6 bases). The germline V gene has CDR1 MNHEY and CDR2 SMNVEV (reference sequence). The CDR3 is made up of 15 amino acids. The V and J ends lost 0 bases and 5 bases respectively, with 14 bases between them. The CDR3 nucleotides read TGTGCCAGCAGTTTATCGACTAGACTCATAGACGAGCAGTACTTC. This codes for CASSLSTRLIDEQYF.

The chain recombines TRBV14 with TRBJ2-7; the D gene is possibly TRBD2 (5 bases). Germline V CDR1 and CDR2: SGHDN, FVKESK. Trimming took off 5 bases at V and 2 bases at J, with 13 bases between the two ends. CDR3 length: 14 amino acids. The CDR3 DNA sequence: TGTGCCAGCAGCTCGTTCACCGGGACCTACGAGCAGTACTTC. Protein sequence: CASSSFTGTYEQYF.

In nucleotides, the CDR3 is TGCGCCAGCAGTACCGGACAGGGGGCGGGAAACTATGGCTACACCTTC. Its protein product is CASSTGQGAGNYGYTF. The rearrangement links TRBV5-1 to TRBJ1-2, with 11 bases lining up with TRBD1. The germline V gene encodes CDR1 SGHRS and CDR2 YFSETQ. The CDR3 totals 16 residues. V lost 5 bases and J lost 2; bases outside the gene matches: 8. The full variable domain, rest sourced from reference TRBV5-1 and TRBJ1-2, is KAGVTQTPRYLIKTRGQQVTLSCSPISGHRSVSWYQQTPGQGLQFLFEYFSETQRNKGNFPGRFSGRQFSNSRSEMNVSTLELGDSALYLCASSTGQGAGNYGYTFGSGTRLTVV.

The V and J genes are TRBV6-1 and TRBJ2-2; 7 nucleotides line up with TRBD1. CDR1 is MNHNS and CDR2 is SASEGT in the germline V gene. The CDR3 spans 16 residues. With V trimmed by 4 bases and J by 1 base, 6 bases remained unmatched. CDR3 protein: CASSGSTGLNTGELFF. In nucleotides, the CDR3 is TGTGCCAGCAGTGGCTCGACAGGGTTGAACACCGGGGAGCTGTTTTTT.

CDR3 sequence: CASSQERGIGEKLFF. CDR3 DNA: TGTGCCAGCAGCCAGGAACGGGGGATTGGTGAAAAACTGTTTTTT. The rearrangement uses TRBV14 and TRBJ1-4, with D perhaps matching TRBD1 (5 bases). Trimming took 3 bases from V and 7 from J, leaving 15 bases between them. The CDR3 extends over 15 amino acids. The germline V gene has CDR1 SGHDN and CDR2 FVKESK.

A remark on this clone: The junction departs from the called germline gene at one end, perhaps through a read error. V usage is TRBV7-3 and J usage is TRBJ1-1, with a tentative D call TRBD1 (6 bases). The CDR3 has 14 amino acids. The V gene's germline CDR1 is SGHTA and CDR2 FQGTGA. The CDR3 region is CASSLTPTQGSKVF. The CDR3 nucleotides are TGTGCCAGCAGCTTAACGCCGACGCAGGGGAGTAAGGTCTTT.

The chain joins TRBV5-1 to TRBJ2-7; 9 nucleotides align to TRBD1. Germline CDR1 SGHRS, CDR2 YFSETQ. The CDR3 consists of 13 residues. The junction had 5 bases not matched to a gene; V was cut back by 4 bases and J by 6 bases. The CDR3 reads CASSRDRDAEQYF. For the CDR3, the DNA is TGCGCCAGCAGCCGGGACAGGGACGCCGAGCAGTACTTC.

The CDR3 sequence: CASSLERRETQYF. CDR3 in DNA: TGTGCCAGCAGTCTCGAGAGGAGGGAGACCCAGTACTTC. This sequence joins TRBV6-5 and TRBJ2-5, with a tentative D call TRBD2 (5 bases). CDR1 MNHEY and CDR2 SVGAGI come from the germline V gene. The V end lost 5 bases, the J end lost 5 bases, and 12 bases lay between the germline ends. This CDR3 has 13 amino acids.

The rearrangement links TRBV6-4 to TRBJ2-3; the match to TRBD2 covers 11 bases. Germline-derived CDR1 and CDR2 are MRHNA and SNTAGT. The junction had 8 bases not matched to a gene; V was cut back by 4 bases and J by 8 bases. CDR3 length: 15 amino acids. CDR3 DNA: TGTGCCAGCAGTGTGGTAGCGGGGGGGCCCGGTACGCAGTATTTT. It specifies CASSVVAGGPGTQYF.

The chain couples TRBV7-6 to TRBJ2-7; 8 bases fit TRBD1. The V segment lost 4 bases and the J segment 1 base; nucleotides outside the gene matches: 3. The germline V gene encodes CDR1 SGHVS and CDR2 FNYEAQ. This CDR3 is 14 amino acids long. CDR3 DNA: TGTGCCAGCAGCTCCGGGACAGGATCCTACGAGCAGTACTTC. It codes for CASSSGTGSYEQYF.